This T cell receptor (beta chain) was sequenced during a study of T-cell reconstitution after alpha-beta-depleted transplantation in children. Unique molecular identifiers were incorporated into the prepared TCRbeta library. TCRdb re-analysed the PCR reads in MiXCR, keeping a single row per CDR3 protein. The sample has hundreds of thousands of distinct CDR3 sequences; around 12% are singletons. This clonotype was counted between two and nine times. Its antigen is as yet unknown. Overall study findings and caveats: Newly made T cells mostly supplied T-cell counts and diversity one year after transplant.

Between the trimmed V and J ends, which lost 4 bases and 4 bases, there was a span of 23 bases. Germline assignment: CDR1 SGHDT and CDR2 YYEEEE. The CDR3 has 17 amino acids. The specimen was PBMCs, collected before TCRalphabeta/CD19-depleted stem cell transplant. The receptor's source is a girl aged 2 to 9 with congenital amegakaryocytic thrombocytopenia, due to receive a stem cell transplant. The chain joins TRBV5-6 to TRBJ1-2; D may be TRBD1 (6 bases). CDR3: CASSHTALRDNRYGYTF. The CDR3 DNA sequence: TGTGCCAGCAGCCACACCGCCCTCCGGGACAATCGCTATGGCTACACCTTC.